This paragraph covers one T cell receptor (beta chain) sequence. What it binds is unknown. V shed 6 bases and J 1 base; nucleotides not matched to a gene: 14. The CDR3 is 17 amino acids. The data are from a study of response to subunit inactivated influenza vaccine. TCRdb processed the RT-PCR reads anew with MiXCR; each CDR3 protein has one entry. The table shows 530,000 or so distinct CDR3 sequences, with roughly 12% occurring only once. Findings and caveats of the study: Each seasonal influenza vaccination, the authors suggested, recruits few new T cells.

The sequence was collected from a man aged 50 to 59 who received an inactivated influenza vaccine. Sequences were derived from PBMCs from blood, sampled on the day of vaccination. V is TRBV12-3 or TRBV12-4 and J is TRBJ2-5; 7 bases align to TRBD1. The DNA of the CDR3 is TGTGCCAGCAGCCGAAACACAGGGGCTAAGACCCAAGAGACCCAGTACTTC. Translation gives CASSRNTGAKTQETQYF.